The present T cell receptor (beta chain) was sequenced within a study of lymphopenia after photon versus proton radiotherapy. CDR3 length equals 13 residues. The V and J ends lost 1 base and 4 bases respectively, with 8 bases between them. Germline values: CDR1 SEHNR, CDR2 FQNEAQ (reference sequence). Comments on this clone: Other DNA sequences from this sample encode an identical CDR3 as well.

Measured with immunoSEQ multiplex PCR; TCRdb has only the in-frame clones, and not every one. The repertoire has around 150,000 clones, around nine tenths of them found once; the top ten carry around 5%. The V gene is TRBV7-9, the J gene TRBJ2-7; the D is unclear. The starting material was peripheral blood, obtained from a patient treated with photon-based radiotherapy. This receptor was obtained from a man aged 45 to 65 with gastric cancer. In DNA, the CDR3 is TGTGCCAGCAGCTTAGTATGGTCGTACGAGCAGTACTTC. This translates into CASSLVWSYEQYF.